Shown below are 10 T cell receptor beta chains from a single sample sequenced in a study of OX40 agonist ivuxolimab in advanced cancers. Clones were read by immunoSEQ multiplex PCR, and TCRdb kept only the in-frame ones, dropping some. The data show approximately 57,000 clones, about 90% seen once. The sequencing here drew on CD4+ or CD8+ T cells sorted from blood, taken in a trial of the OX40 agonist ivuxolimab. The receptor set was obtained from an adult with an advanced solid tumor such as melanoma, head and neck, liver or kidney cancer.

In regard to this clone: A read error may produce the germline difference seen at one junction end. The chain joins TRBV5-1 to TRBJ1-5; no reliable D call. Germline assignment: CDR1 SGHRS and CDR2 YFSETQ. The CDR3 is 15 residues long. Here the CDR3 reads CVSSLDSSRNQSQHF. DNA of the CDR3: TGCGTCAGCAGCTTGGATTCATCTCGCAATCAGTCCCAGCATTTT.

The chain couples TRBV27 to TRBJ2-1; no firm D call. Germline V gene sequence: CDR1 MNHEY, CDR2 SMNVEV (reference sequence). The CDR3 sequence is 14 residues long. V gave up 5 bases and J gave up 6 bases, with 14 bases separating them. This chain's CDR3 is CASSDGLVSNEQFF. The CDR3, as DNA: TGTGCCAGCAGTGACGGGTTGGTCTCCAATGAGCAGTTCTTC.

This chain connects TRBV25-1 to TRBJ2-3; no clear D gene. The CDR3 covers 16 residues. The V gene lost 2 bases and the J gene lost 4 bases, with 16 bases spanning the gap. The germline V gene encodes CDR1 MGHDK and CDR2 SYGVNS. The CDR3 region is CASSERYSEPADTQYF. CDR3 in DNA: TGTGCCAGCAGTGAACGGTACTCGGAGCCCGCAGATACGCAGTATTTT.

V gene TRBV2 combines with J gene TRBJ2-7, with 8 bases aligning to TRBD2. V trimming: 7 bases; J trimming: 6 bases; junction bases outside the gene matches: 5. CDR3 length: 12 residues. Germline-derived CDR1 and CDR2 are SNHLY and FYNNEI. The CDR3 protein is CASTFGGGEQYF. The CDR3, as DNA: TGTGCCAGCACCTTCGGGGGGGGCGAGCAGTACTTC.

This CDR3 reads CATSRGLADNEQFF. The CDR3 coding sequence is TGTGCCACCAGCAGAGGGCTAGCGGACAATGAGCAGTTCTTC. The chain combines TRBV15 with TRBJ2-1; 7 bases match TRBD2. The J segment lost 5 bases and the V segment lost 1 base, leaving 2 bases of the junction unmatched. From germline, CDR1 is LNHNV and CDR2 YYDKDF (reference sequence). The CDR3 sequence is 14 residues long.

This clone came up once. The chain couples TRBV5-4 to TRBJ1-2, with TRBD1 matching 7 bases. The V gene end was trimmed by 4 bases and the J gene end by 2 bases; junction bases not matched to a gene: 2. The CDR3 totals 13 residues. Per germline, CDR1 SGHNT and CDR2 YYREEE (reference sequence). As DNA, the CDR3 is TGTGCCAGCAGCCCGGACAGGAACTATGGCTACACCTTC. Encoded protein: CASSPDRNYGYTF.

The chain links TRBV18 to TRBJ2-7, with a possible D match to TRBD2 (6 bases). V lost 6 bases and J lost 4, with 13 bases in between. Germline values: CDR1 KGHSH, CDR2 LQKENI. The length of the CDR3 is 13 residues. The CDR3 region has the DNA TGTGCCAGCTCCCACCCCGGGAGTTACGAGCAGTACTTC. This codes for CASSHPGSYEQYF.

This chain uses TRBV29-1 with TRBJ2-1; 11 bases map to TRBD2. The germline V gene has CDR1 SQVTM and CDR2 ANQGSEA. CDR3 size: 20 residues. V was pared by 6 bases and J by 0 bases, with 19 bases of the junction left unmatched. CDR3 sequence: CSVKGLAGTSGRSSYNEQFF. CDR3 coding DNA: TGCAGCGTAAAAGGGCTAGCCGGGACTAGCGGCCGGAGCTCCTACAATGAGCAGTTCTTC.

The gene calls are TRBV15 and TRBJ2-1, with TRBD1 as a possible D gene (5 bases). The CDR3 is made up of 16 amino acids. The V end lost 5 bases, the J end lost 9 bases, and 23 bases lay between the germline ends. CDR1 is LNHNV, CDR2 YYDKDF, per germline (reference sequence). The CDR3 reads CATSAQEPFFFGEQFF. For the CDR3, the DNA is TGTGCCACCAGCGCACAGGAACCTTTTTTTTTCGGTGAGCAGTTCTTC.

The CDR3 loop is CASSLNNPWTGNYEQYF. For the CDR3, the DNA is TGTGCCAGCAGCTTAAACAATCCCTGGACAGGGAACTACGAGCAGTACTTC. The V gene is TRBV11-1, the J gene TRBJ2-7, with 8 bases lining up with TRBD1. Germline-derived CDR1 and CDR2 are SGHAT and FQDESV (reference sequence). This CDR3 contains 17 residues. Losses at the gene ends were 2 bases for V and 3 bases for J; bases not matched to a gene: 12.